The entry below describes one TCR beta chain. Which antigen it targets is not known. No quality values exist for individual bases; no much larger clone is one base distant. The data were obtained in a study of control samples from healthy donors and cancer patients (dated by TCRdb to 2018 to 2021). Libraries were prepared through the immunoSEQ multiplex PCR assay. This is the immuneACCESS table as TCRdb keeps it, with only in-frame sequences that have V and J called. A part of the clones is gone; compared with another copy, unresolved V genes explain less than half, and the rest is unexplained. This sample gives some 190,000 clones in total; about 90% of them show up just once. Clones ranked in the top ten supply about 1.7% of the sample. The germline V end is reduced by 6 bases and the J end by 7 bases; junction bases left unmatched: 1. The CDR3 starts with the cysteine, ends with the phenylalanine, and has 11 residues. The retained sequence is limited to the CDR3, 33 bases, with the frame set at the first base. As encoded in the germline V gene (reference sequence), CDR1 is MNHNY while CDR2 is SVGAGI.

Recombination linked TRBV6-6 to TRBJ1-1, and 8 junctional nucleotides match TRBD1. This receptor was obtained from a man younger than 40 in good health. Sequencing was done on a sample of blood. For the CDR3, the sequence is CASRDRVEAFF. The bases read TGTGCCAGCAGGGACAGGGTTGAAGCTTTCTTT.